Below, 10 T cell receptor beta chains from the same sample are listed, as sequenced in a study of OX40 agonist ivuxolimab in advanced cancers. Clones were read by immunoSEQ multiplex PCR, and TCRdb kept only the in-frame ones, dropping some. This table has 65,000 to 80,000 clones, 92% appearing once. The sample here was CD4+ or CD8+ T cells sorted from blood, taken in a trial of the OX40 agonist ivuxolimab. Source of these receptors: an adult with an advanced solid tumor such as melanoma, head and neck, liver or kidney cancer.

This sequence joins TRBV7-2 and TRBJ2-7, with D maybe TRBD2 (5 bases). Germline lookup yields CDR1 SGHTA and CDR2 FQGNSA. The CDR3 covers 15 residues. Trimming shortened V by 0 bases and J by 2 bases, and 11 bases separated the two germline ends. The CDR3 loop reads CASSLAGVYTYEQYF. CDR3 nucleotides: TGTGCCAGCAGCTTAGCGGGAGTGTATACCTACGAGCAGTACTTC.

Only one count was recorded for this clone. The chain uses TRBV7-6 and TRBJ2-5; D is ambiguous. The V gene lost 1 base and the J gene lost 4 bases, with 13 bases spanning the gap. This CDR3 has 15 amino acids. The germline V gene encodes CDR1 SGHVS and CDR2 FNYEAQ. The CDR3 protein is CASSLVNTATETQYF. In DNA form, the CDR3 reads TGTGCCAGCAGCTTAGTAAATACCGCGACAGAGACCCAGTACTTC.

Comments on this clone: Sequence at one end of the junction differs from germline and may be a read error. The V gene is TRBV7-7, the J gene TRBJ2-5; 8 bases are shared with TRBD1. The germline V gene has CDR1 SSHAT and CDR2 FNYEAQ (reference sequence). The CDR3 contains 13 residues. The CDR3 nucleotides are TGTGCTAGCAGCTTGGACAGGGTAGAGACCCAGTACTTC. Amino acids: CASSLDRVETQYF.

The V and J genes are TRBV5-5 and TRBJ1-1; 7 bases map to TRBD1. This CDR3 contains 16 residues. Germline V gene sequence: CDR1 SGHKS, CDR2 YYEKEE (reference sequence). With V trimmed by 0 bases and J by 4 bases, 9 bases remained unmatched. CDR3 sequence reads: CASSLATGIRATEAFF. The DNA of the CDR3 is TGTGCCAGCAGCTTGGCGACAGGGATACGTGCCACTGAAGCTTTCTTT.

This rearrangement joins TRBV6-1 to TRBJ1-4; 7 nucleotides align to TRBD1. V shed 7 bases and J 10 bases; nucleotides not matched to a gene: 12. Looked up from germline, CDR1 is MNHNS and CDR2 is SASEGT. The CDR3 length is 14 residues. CDR3 nucleotide sequence: TGTGCCAGCAACGATATGGGGGACAGCGCAAAACTGTTTTTT. Its protein product is CASNDMGDSAKLFF.

The chain uses TRBV10-3 and TRBJ2-4; D may correspond to TRBD1 or TRBD2 (5 bases each). The germline CDR1 and CDR2 sequences are ENHRY and SYGVKD. Trimming took off 0 bases at V and 6 bases at J, with 18 bases between the two ends. This CDR3 is 17 amino acids long. The CDR3 DNA follows: TGTGCCATCAGTGAGTCTAGGGGCGGAGAGGGTAGAAACATTCAGTACTTC. Protein: CAISESRGGEGRNIQYF.

The rearrangement links TRBV11-1 to TRBJ2-7; D is unclear. V was pared by 5 bases and J by 3 bases, with 14 bases between. The CDR3 covers 14 residues. In germline, CDR1 is SGHAT, CDR2 FQDESV (reference sequence). Here the CDR3 reads CASSPNAPNYEQYF. Here the CDR3 DNA reads TGTGCCAGCAGCCCCAACGCTCCCAACTACGAGCAGTACTTC. The full variable domain, completed using reference TRBV11-1 and TRBJ2-7, is EAEVAQSPRYKITEKSQAVAFWCDPISGHATLYWYRQILGQGPELLVQFQDESVVDDSQLPKDRFSAERLKGVDSTLKIQPAELGDSAMYLCASSPNAPNYEQYFGPGTRLTVT.

The chain uses TRBV28 and TRBJ2-7; D is perhaps TRBD2 (6 bases). The length of the CDR3 is 16 residues. Trimming removed 5 bases at V and 2 bases at J, with 19 bases between. Germline V gene lookup returns CDR1 MDHEN and CDR2 SYDVKM. The CDR3 loop reads CASSPPLGSGPYEQYF. As DNA, the CDR3 is TGTGCCAGCAGTCCCCCTTTGGGTAGCGGCCCCTACGAGCAGTACTTC.

DNA for the CDR3: TGTGCCAGTAGTTGGAGGGCCACCGGGGAGCTGTTTTTT. It is translated as CASSWRATGELFF. The chain recombines TRBV19 with TRBJ2-2, with D perhaps matching TRBD2 (6 bases). CDR3 size: 13 residues. Looked up from germline, CDR1 is LNHDA and CDR2 is SQIVND (reference sequence). Trimming stripped 5 bases from V and 4 bases from J, with 8 bases between.

This chain links TRBV13 with TRBJ2-1, with TRBD2 matching over 12 bases. Germline loops: CDR1 PRHDT, CDR2 FYEKMQ (reference sequence). The CDR3 totals 17 residues. After removal of 5 bases from V and 2 bases from J, the junction contained 7 bases not matched to a gene. In DNA, the CDR3 is TGTGCCAGCAGCGGGGGACTAGCGGGTCCTACCTACAATGAGCAGTTCTTC. Translating gives CASSGGLAGPTYNEQFF. Complete variable domain (other parts from reference TRBV13 and TRBJ2-1): AAGVIQSPRHLIKEKRETATLKCYPIPRHDTVYWYQQGPGQDPQFLISFYEKMQSDKGSIPDRFSAQQFSDYHSELNMSSLELGDSALYFCASSGGLAGPTYNEQFFGPGTRLTVL.